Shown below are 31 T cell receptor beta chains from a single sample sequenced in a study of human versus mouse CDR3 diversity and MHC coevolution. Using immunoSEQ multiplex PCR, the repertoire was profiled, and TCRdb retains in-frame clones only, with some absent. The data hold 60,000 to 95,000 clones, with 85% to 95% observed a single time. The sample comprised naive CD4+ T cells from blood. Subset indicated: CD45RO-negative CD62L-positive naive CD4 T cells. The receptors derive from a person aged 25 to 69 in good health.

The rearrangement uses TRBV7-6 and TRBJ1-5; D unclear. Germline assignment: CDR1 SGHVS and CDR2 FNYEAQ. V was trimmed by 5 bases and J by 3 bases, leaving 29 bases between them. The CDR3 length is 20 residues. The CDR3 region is CASSIQPGLESDPHNQPQHF. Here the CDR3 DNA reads TGTGCCAGCAGCATACAACCGGGTCTAGAATCGGATCCCCACAATCAGCCCCAGCATTTT.

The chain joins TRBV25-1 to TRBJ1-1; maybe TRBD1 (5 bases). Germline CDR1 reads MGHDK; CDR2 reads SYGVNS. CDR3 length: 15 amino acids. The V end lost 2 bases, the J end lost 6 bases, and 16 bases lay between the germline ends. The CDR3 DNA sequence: TGTGCCAGCAGTGAACTCCACCCGTGGGGCCCTGAAGCTTTCTTT. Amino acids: CASSELHPWGPEAFF.

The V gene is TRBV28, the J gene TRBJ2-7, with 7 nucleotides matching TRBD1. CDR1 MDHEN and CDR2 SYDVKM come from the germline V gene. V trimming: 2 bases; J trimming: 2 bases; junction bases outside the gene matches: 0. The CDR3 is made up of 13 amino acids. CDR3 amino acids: CASSLGTAYEQYF. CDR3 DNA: TGTGCCAGCAGTTTAGGGACAGCCTACGAGCAGTACTTC.

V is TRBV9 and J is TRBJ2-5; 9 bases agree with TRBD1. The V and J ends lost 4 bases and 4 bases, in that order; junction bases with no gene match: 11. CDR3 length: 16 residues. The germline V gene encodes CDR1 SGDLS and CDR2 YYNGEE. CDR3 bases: TGTGCCAGCAGCATGAGCCGGGACAGGGAGGGAGAGACCCAGTACTTC. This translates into CASSMSRDREGETQYF.

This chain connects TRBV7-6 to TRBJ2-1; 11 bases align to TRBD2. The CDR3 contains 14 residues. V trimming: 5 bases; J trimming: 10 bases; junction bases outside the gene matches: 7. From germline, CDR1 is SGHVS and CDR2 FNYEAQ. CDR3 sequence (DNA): TGTGCCAGCAGCCTACTAGCGGGAGTTGGCGAGCAGTTCTTC. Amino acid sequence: CASSLLAGVGEQFF.

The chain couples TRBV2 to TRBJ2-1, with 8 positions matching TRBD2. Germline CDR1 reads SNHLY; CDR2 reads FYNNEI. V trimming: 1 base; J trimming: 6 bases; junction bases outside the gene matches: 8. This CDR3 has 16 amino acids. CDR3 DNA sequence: TGTGCCAGCAGTGAAGGGTGGCGGGGGGATGGCAATGAGCAGTTCTTC. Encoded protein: CASSEGWRGDGNEQFF.

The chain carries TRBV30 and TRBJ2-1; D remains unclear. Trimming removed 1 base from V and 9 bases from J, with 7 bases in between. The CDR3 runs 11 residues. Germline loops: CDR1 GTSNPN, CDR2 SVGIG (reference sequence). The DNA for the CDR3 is TGTGCCTGGAGTGGCAACTCTGAGCAGTTCTTC. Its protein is CAWSGNSEQFF.

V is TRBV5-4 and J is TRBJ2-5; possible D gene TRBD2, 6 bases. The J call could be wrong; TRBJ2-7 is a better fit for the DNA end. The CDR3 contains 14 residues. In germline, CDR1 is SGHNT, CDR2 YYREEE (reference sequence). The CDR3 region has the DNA TGTGCCAGCACTGCGGGGTCTAGCTCCTACGAGCAGTACTTC. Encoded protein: CASTAGSSSYEQYF.

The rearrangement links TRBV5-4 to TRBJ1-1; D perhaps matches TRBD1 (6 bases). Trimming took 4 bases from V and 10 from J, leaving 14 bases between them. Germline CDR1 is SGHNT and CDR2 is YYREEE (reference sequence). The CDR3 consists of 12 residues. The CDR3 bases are TGTGCCAGCAGCGTTTACAGGGATGTAGCTTTCTTT. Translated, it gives CASSVYRDVAFF. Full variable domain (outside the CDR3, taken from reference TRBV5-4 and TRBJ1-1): ETGVTQSPTHLIKTRGQQVTLRCSSQSGHNTVSWYQQALGQGPQFIFQYYREEENGRGNFPPRFSGLQFPNYSSELNVNALELDDSALYLCASSVYRDVAFFGQGTRLTVV.

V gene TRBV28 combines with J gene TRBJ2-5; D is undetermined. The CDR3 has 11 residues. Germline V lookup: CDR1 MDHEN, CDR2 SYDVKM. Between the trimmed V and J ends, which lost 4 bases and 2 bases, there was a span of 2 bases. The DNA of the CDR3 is TGTGCCAGCAGTTCACAAGAGACCCAGTACTTC. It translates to CASSSQETQYF.

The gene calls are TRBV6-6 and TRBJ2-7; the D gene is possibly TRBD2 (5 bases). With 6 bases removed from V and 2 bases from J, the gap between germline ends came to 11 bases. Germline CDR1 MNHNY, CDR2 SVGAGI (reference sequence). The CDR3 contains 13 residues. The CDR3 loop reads CASRTSGAYEQYF. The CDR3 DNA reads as TGTGCCAGCAGAACATCCGGGGCCTACGAGCAGTACTTC.

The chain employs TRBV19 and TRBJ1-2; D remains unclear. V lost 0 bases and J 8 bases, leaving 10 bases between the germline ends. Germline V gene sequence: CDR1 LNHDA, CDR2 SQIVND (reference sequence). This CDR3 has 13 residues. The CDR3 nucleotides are TGTGCCAGTAGTATAGAACGGGGTTCGGGCTACACCTTC. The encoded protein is CASSIERGSGYTF.

The CDR3 region is CASSGLAGTQSSYNEQFF. In DNA, the CDR3 is TGTGCCAGCAGTGGACTAGCGGGGACACAGAGCTCCTACAATGAGCAGTTCTTC. The rearrangement links TRBV25-1 to TRBJ2-1; 11 bases are shared with TRBD2. Germline-derived CDR1 and CDR2 are MGHDK and SYGVNS. The CDR3 consists of 18 residues. V shed 4 bases and J 0 bases; nucleotides not matched to a gene: 8.

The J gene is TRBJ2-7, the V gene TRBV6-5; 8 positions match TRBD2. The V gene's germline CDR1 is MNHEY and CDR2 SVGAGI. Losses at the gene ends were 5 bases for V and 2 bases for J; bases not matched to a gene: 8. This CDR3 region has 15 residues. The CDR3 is CASSPGRLATYEQYF. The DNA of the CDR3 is TGTGCCAGCAGTCCCGGGAGACTAGCGACCTACGAGCAGTACTTC.

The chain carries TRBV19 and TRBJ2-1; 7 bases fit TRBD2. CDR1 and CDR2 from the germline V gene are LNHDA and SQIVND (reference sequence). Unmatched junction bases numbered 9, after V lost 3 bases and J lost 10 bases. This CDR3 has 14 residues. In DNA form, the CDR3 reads TGTGCCAGTAGTATTGGGGGGGGGTTGGAGGAGCAGTTCTTC. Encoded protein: CASSIGGGLEEQFF.

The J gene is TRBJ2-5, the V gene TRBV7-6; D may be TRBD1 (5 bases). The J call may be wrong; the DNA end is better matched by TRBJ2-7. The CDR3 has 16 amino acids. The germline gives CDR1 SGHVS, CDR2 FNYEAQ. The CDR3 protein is CASSLGLQGSGYEQYF. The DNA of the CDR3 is TGTGCCAGCAGCTTAGGACTCCAGGGTAGTGGGTACGAGCAGTACTTC.

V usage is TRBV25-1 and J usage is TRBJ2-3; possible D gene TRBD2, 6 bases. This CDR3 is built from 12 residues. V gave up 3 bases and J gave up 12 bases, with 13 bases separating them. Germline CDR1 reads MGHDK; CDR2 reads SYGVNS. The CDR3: CASSETRRGQYF. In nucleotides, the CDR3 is TGTGCCAGCAGTGAGACTCGGAGGGGACAGTATTTT.

In DNA, the CDR3 is TGTGCCAGCAGCGACGGGACAGGGATGAATCAGCCCCAGCATTTT. Protein sequence: CASSDGTGMNQPQHF. V usage is TRBV2 and J usage is TRBJ1-5, with 9 bases lining up with TRBD1. With V trimmed by 6 bases and J by 4 bases, 7 bases remained unmatched. CDR3 size: 15 residues. Germline V gene lookup returns CDR1 SNHLY and CDR2 FYNNEI.

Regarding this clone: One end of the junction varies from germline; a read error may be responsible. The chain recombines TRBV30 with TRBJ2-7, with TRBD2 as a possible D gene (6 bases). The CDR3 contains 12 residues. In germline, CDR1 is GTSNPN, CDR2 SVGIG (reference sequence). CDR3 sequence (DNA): TGTGCCCGGAGGAGCACCGGGGGCGAGCAGTACTTC. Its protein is CARRSTGGEQYF. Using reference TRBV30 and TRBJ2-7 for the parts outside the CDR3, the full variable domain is SQTIHQWPATLVQPVGSPLSLECTVEGTSNPNLYWYRQAAGRGLQLLFYSVGIGQISSEVPQNLSASRPQDRQFILSSKKLLLSDSGFYLCARRSTGGEQYFGPGTRLTVT.

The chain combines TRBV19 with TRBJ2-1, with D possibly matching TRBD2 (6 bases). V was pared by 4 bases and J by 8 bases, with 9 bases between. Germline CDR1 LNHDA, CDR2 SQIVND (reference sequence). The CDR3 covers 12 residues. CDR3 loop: CASSRLGYEQFF. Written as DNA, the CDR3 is TGTGCCAGTAGTAGACTAGGATATGAGCAGTTCTTC.

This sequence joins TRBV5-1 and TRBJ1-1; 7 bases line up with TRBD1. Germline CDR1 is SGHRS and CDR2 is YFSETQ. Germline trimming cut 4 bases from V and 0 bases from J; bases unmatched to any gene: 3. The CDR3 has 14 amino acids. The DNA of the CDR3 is TGCGCCAGCAGCATGGGACAGATGAACACTGAAGCTTTCTTT. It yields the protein CASSMGQMNTEAFF.

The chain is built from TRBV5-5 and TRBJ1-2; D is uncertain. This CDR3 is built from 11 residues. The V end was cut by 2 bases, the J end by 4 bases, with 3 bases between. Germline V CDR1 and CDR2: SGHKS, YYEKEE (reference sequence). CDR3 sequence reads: CASSFLYGYTF. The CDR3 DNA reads TGTGCCAGCAGCTTTCTCTATGGCTACACCTTC.

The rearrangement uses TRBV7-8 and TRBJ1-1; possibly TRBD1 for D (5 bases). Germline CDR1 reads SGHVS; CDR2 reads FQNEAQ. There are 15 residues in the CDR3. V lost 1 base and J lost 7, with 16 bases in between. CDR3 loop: CASSLEGAARDEAFF. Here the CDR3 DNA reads TGTGCCAGCAGCTTAGAAGGGGCAGCTAGAGATGAAGCTTTCTTT. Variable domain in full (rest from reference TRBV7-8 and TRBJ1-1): GAGVSQSPRYKVAKRGQDVALRCDPISGHVSLFWYQQALGQGPEFLTYFQNEAQLDKSGLPSDRFFAERPEGSVSTLKIQRTQQEDSAVYLCASSLEGAARDEAFFGQGTRLTVV.

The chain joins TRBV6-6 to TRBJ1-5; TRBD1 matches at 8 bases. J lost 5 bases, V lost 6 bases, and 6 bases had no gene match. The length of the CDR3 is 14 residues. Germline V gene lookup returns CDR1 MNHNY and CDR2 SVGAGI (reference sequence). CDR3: CASRIGQGDQPQHF. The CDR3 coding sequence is TGTGCCAGCAGGATAGGACAGGGTGATCAGCCCCAGCATTTT.

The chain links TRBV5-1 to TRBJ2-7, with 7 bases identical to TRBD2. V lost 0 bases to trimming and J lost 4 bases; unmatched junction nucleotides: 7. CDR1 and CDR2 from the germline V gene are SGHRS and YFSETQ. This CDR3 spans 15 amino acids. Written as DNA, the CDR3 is TGCGCCAGCAGCTTGGGCGGCGGGGGAAGATACGAGCAGTACTTC. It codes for CASSLGGGGRYEQYF.

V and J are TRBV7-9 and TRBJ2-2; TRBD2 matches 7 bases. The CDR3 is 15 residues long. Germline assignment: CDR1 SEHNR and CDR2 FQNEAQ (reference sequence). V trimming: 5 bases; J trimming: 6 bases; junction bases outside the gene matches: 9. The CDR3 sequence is CASSLRDYPAGELFF. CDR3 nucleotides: TGTGCCAGCAGCCTAAGGGACTACCCCGCCGGGGAGCTGTTTTTT.

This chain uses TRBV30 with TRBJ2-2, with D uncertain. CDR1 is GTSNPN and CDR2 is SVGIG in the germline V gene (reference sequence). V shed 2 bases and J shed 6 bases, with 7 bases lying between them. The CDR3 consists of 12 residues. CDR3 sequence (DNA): TGTGCCTGGAGTCTGAGTTCCGGGGAGCTGTTTTTT. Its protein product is CAWSLSSGELFF.

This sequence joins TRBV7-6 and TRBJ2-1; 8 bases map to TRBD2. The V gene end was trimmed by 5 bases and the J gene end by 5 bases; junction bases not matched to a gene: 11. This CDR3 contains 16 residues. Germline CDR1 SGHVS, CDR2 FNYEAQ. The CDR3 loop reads CASSRLSAGGHNEQFF. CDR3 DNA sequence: TGTGCCAGCAGCCGCCTCTCGGCGGGGGGACACAATGAGCAGTTCTTC.

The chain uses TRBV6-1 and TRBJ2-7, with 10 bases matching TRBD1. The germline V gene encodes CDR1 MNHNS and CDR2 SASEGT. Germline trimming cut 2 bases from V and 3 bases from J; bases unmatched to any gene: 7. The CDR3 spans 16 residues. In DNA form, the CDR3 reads TGTGCCAGCAGTGAACTCGGGACAGGGGTCAGCTACGAGCAGTACTTC. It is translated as CASSELGTGVSYEQYF.

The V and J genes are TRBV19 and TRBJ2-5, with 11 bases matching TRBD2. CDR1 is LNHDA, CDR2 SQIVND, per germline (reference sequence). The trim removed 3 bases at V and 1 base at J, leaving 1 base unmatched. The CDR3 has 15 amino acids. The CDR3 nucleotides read TGTGCCAGTAGTATTACTAGCGGGAGCCAAGAGACCCAGTACTTC. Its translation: CASSITSGSQETQYF.

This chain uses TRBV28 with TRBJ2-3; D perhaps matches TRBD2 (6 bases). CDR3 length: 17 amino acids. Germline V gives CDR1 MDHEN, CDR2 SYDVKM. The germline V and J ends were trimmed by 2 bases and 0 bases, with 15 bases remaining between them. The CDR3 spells CASSLGGFLVSTDTQYF. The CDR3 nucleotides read TGTGCCAGCAGTTTAGGGGGGTTTCTTGTGAGCACAGATACGCAGTATTTT.